This T cell receptor beta chain was obtained from a study of blood T cell repertoires in COVID-19. Across the study: Sites in the United States, Italy and Spain provided acute and convalescent COVID-19 samples. In each case, the material was cDNA or gDNA derived from T cells, B-cell-depleted T cells, or PBMCs.

Sequencing was performed with immunoSEQ multiplex PCR; in TCRdb, only in-frame clones are kept and a portion is missing. The sample shows approximately 210,000 clones, 84% of them seen only once. Patients from Seattle were sampled longitudinally, starting during active infection. This clone was counted a single time. The germline CDR1 and CDR2 sequences are SGHNT and YYREEE (reference sequence). The trim removed 1 base at V and 8 bases at J, leaving 15 bases unmatched. The CDR3 runs to 17 residues. Sequencing was performed on peripheral blood. This rearrangement joins TRBV5-4 to TRBJ2-3; 8 bases are a match to TRBD2. The clonotype comes from a woman older than 75 with COVID-19, enrolled during active disease. The CDR3 is CASSLQRAGGLAGTQYF. In nucleotides, the CDR3 is TGTGCCAGCAGCTTGCAGAGGGCGGGGGGTTTAGCGGGTACGCAGTATTTT.